The T cell receptor (beta chain) under discussion was sequenced for a study of OX40 agonist ivuxolimab in advanced cancers. Turning to the study itself: Age averaged around 60 years (range about 23 to 85), and roughly 80% were male. The study's findings and limits: Expanded clones belonging to CD8+ T cells outnumbered, on average, those of CD4+. CD4+ and CD8+ T cells in blood underwent clonal expansion by week 6 at 0.1 to 3.0 mg/kg.

Sequencing was performed with immunoSEQ multiplex PCR; in TCRdb, only in-frame clones are kept and a portion is missing. The sample has roughly 75,000 clones, more than 70% seen once. Baseline, cycle 4 day 1, and cycle 7 day 1 were the blood sampling points. This clone was seen once. Its matching antigen is unknown. The CDR3 is 14 amino acids. Germline V gives CDR1 SEHNR, CDR2 FQNEAQ (reference sequence). Unmatched junction bases numbered 8, after V lost 5 bases and J lost 6 bases. The material sequenced was CD4+ or CD8+ T cells sorted from blood, taken in a trial of the OX40 agonist ivuxolimab. This TCR derives from an adult with an advanced solid tumor such as melanoma, head and neck, liver or kidney cancer. The rearrangement uses TRBV7-9 and TRBJ1-2, with 8 nucleotides matching TRBD1. In DNA, the CDR3 is TGTGCCAGCAGCCGTGGACAGGGTTACGATGGCTACACCTTC. Residues: CASSRGQGYDGYTF.